Reported below is one T cell receptor beta chain. As yet, its antigen is unknown. This specimen belongs to a study of T cell repertoires in cytomegalovirus infection. A single record per CDR3 protein comes from TCRdb applying MiXCR to the reads. The sample yields approximately 73,000 distinct CDR3 sequences, roughly 40% seen once. The source of this sequence is a human donor in good health (CMV status not recorded). Some clones in this sample may be carry-over from other donors' samples. The sequencing used CD8+ T cells from cultured PBMCs, collected from culture after CMV antigen stimulation.

DNA for the CDR3: TGTGCCAGCAGCTTAGAAGGGGTCAAATCCTACAATGAGCAGTTCTTC. Encoded protein: CASSLEGVKSYNEQFF. The rearrangement links TRBV7-8 to TRBJ2-1; tentatively, D is TRBD1 (5 bases). There are 16 residues in the CDR3. Trimming stripped 1 base from V and 1 base from J, with 11 bases between. Germline-derived CDR1 and CDR2 are SGHVS and FQNEAQ.